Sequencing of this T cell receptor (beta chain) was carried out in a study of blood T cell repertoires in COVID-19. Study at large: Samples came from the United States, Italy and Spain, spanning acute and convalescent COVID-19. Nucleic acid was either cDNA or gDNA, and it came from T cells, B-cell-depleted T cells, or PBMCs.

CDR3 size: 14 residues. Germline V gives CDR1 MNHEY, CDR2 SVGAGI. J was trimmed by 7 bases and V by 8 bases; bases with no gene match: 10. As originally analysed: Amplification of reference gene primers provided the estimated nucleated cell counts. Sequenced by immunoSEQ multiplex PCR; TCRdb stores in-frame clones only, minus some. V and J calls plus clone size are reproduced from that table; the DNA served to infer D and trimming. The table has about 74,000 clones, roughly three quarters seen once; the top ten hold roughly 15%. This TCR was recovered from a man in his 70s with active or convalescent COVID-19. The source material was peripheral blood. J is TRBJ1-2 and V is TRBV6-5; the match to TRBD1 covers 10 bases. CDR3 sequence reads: CASQQDRGIGGYTF. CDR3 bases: TGTGCCAGCCAACAGGACAGGGGGATCGGTGGCTACACCTTC.